Shown below are 11 T cell receptor beta chains from a single sample sequenced in a study of CD8 T cells in ankylosing spondylitis. TCRdb re-called the 5' RACE reads through MiXCR, storing one row per CDR3 protein. This sample has 250,000 or so distinct CDR3 sequences, with about 24% found just once. The material sequenced was blood, either unsorted or a sorted T cell fraction (not recorded which). The source is a male donor with ankylosing spondylitis or in good health (not recorded which).

This clonotype was recorded many times. The chain couples TRBV12-3 or TRBV12-4 to TRBJ2-7; the D is unclear. The CDR3 covers 12 residues. The V gene lost 6 bases and the J gene lost 6 bases, with 12 bases spanning the gap. CDR3 coding DNA: TGTGCCAGCAGCTTATCTCGTGGCGAGCAGTACTTC. Translating gives CASSLSRGEQYF.

This CDR3 is CASSQLTSDINQPQHF. CDR3 DNA: TGCGCCAGCAGCCAATTGACTTCGGACATCAATCAGCCCCAGCATTTT. The genes are TRBV4-1 and TRBJ1-5; a possible D gene is TRBD1 (5 bases). V lost 2 bases, J lost 3 bases, and 14 bases lay in between. Germline CDR1 and CDR2: MGHRA and YSYEKL. The CDR3 is 16 residues long.

The chain recombines TRBV12-3 or TRBV12-4 with TRBJ1-1; D remains unclear. V gave up 4 bases and J gave up 5 bases, with 17 bases separating them. The CDR3 extends over 15 amino acids. The CDR3 sequence is CASSSRTLRSTEAFF. The CDR3 region has the DNA TGTGCCAGCAGTTCAAGGACCCTGAGGAGTACTGAAGCTTTCTTT.

This clonotype showed up many times. The chain joins TRBV20-1 to TRBJ1-2, with D possibly TRBD1 on 5 matching bases. This CDR3 comprises 15 residues. Looked up from germline, CDR1 is DFQATT and CDR2 is SNEGSKA (reference sequence). V was shortened by 0 bases and J by 3 bases, with 14 bases between the two germline ends. CDR3 amino acids: CSAREPQGVDYGYTF. Written as DNA, the CDR3 is TGCAGTGCTAGAGAACCGCAAGGGGTTGACTATGGCTACACCTTC.

The sample holds many counts of this clonotype. The chain has TRBV29-1 and TRBJ2-7; TRBD1 matches 7 bases. Germline V gene sequence: CDR1 SQVTM, CDR2 ANQGSEA. The J segment lost 7 bases and the V segment lost 5 bases, leaving 5 bases of the junction unmatched. CDR3 length equals 11 residues. The chain's CDR3 is CSVSDREEQYF. The CDR3 DNA reads as TGCAGCGTTTCTGACAGGGAGGAGCAGTACTTC.

This clonotype was recorded a few times. The CDR3 here is CASSKRTVQETQYF. CDR3 sequence (DNA): TGTGCCAGCAGTAAAAGGACAGTCCAAGAGACCCAGTACTTC. The chain has TRBV2 and TRBJ2-5, with D possibly matching TRBD1 (6 bases). Trimming shortened V by 5 bases and J by 1 base, and 11 bases separated the two germline ends. The CDR3 covers 14 residues. CDR1 is SNHLY, CDR2 FYNNEI, per germline. Together with reference TRBV2 and TRBJ2-5, the CDR3 gives the full variable domain: EPEVTQTPSHQVTQMGQEVILRCVPISNHLYFYWYRQILGQKVEFLVSFYNNEISEKSEIFDDQFSVERPDGSNFTLKIRSTKLEDSAMYFCASSKRTVQETQYFGPGTRLLVL.

The table lists this clonotype with a few counts. The chain joins TRBV6-1 to TRBJ2-3; 8 nucleotides agree with TRBD1. V lost 7 bases to trimming and J lost 3 bases; unmatched junction nucleotides: 6. Germline values: CDR1 MNHNS, CDR2 SASEGT. This CDR3 is 14 amino acids long. As DNA, the CDR3 is TGTGCCAGCACCAGGGGGCGCGGGACAGATACGCAGTATTTT. Translated: CASTRGRGTDTQYF.

The V and J genes are TRBV12-3 or TRBV12-4 and TRBJ2-1; 7 bases align to TRBD2. This CDR3 spans 13 amino acids. The ends lost 7 bases at V and 10 bases at J; junction bases unmatched: 10. In nucleotides, the CDR3 is TGTGCCAGCACTCTGGGACTGGGGGGGGAGCAGTTCTTC. Its translation is CASTLGLGGEQFF.

The J gene is TRBJ1-1, the V gene TRBV18, with unresolved D. Germline V gene sequence: CDR1 KGHSH, CDR2 LQKENI. CDR3 size: 12 residues. V lost 3 bases and J 11 bases, leaving 13 bases between the germline ends. The CDR3 nucleotides read TGTGCCAGCTCACCCAGTAGAGAGGAGGCTTTCTTT. The encoded protein is CASSPSREEAFF.

The CDR3 bases are TGCAGCGTTGCTCTCAGGGTTGGACAGCCCCAGCATTTT. Its translation: CSVALRVGQPQHF. This chain uses TRBV29-1 with TRBJ1-5; tentative D call: TRBD1 (5 bases). This CDR3 comprises 13 residues. Trimming removed 4 bases from V and 7 bases from J, with 14 bases in between. CDR1 is SQVTM, CDR2 ANQGSEA, per germline.

The chain links TRBV12-3 or TRBV12-4 to TRBJ2-1, with D hard to call. Trimming shortened V by 6 bases and J by 7 bases, and 13 bases separated the two germline ends. This CDR3 is 13 amino acids long. The CDR3 spells CASSQLSLNEQFF. The CDR3 coding sequence is TGTGCCAGCAGCCAATTATCCTTGAATGAGCAGTTCTTC.